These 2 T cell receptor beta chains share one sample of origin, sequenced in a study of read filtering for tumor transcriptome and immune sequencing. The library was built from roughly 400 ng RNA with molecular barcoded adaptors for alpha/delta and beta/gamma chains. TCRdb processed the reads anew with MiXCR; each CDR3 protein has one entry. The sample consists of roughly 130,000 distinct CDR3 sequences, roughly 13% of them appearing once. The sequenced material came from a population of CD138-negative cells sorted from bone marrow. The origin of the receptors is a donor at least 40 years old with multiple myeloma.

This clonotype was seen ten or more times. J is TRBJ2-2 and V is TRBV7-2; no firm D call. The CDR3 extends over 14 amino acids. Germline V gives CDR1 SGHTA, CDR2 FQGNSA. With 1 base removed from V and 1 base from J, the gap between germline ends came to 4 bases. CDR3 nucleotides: TGTGCCAGCAGCTTAGTACGGAACACCGGGGAGCTGTTTTTT. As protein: CASSLVRNTGELFF.

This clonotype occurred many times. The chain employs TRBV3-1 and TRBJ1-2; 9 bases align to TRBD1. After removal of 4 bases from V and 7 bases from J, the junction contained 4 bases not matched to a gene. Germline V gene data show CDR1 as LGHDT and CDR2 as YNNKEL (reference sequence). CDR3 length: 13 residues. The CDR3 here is CASSPGQGGGYTF. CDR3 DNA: TGTGCCAGCAGCCCGGGACAGGGCGGTGGCTACACCTTC.